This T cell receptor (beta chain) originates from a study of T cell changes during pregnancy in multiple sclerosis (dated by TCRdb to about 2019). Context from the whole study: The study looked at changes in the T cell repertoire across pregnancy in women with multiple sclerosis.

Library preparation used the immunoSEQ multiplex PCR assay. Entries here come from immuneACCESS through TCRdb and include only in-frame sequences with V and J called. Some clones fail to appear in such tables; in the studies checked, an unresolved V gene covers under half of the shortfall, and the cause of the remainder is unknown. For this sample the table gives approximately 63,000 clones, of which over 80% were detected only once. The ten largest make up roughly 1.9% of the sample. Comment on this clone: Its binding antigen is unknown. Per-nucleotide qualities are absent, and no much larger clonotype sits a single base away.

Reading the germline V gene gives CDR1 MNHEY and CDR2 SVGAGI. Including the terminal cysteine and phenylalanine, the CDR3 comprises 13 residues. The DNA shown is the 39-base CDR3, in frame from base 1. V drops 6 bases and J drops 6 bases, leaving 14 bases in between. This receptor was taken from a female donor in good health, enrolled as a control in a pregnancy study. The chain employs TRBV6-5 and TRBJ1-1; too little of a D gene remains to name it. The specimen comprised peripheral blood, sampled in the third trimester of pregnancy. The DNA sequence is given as TGTGCCAGCAGGAGAGCGGACGGCCCTGAAGCTTTCTTT. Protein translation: CASRRADGPEAFF.